This TCR beta chain is from a study of PD-1 blockade in mismatch repair-deficient tumors. Looking at the study overall: Patients had approximately 11 mismatch repair-deficient cancer types and were previously treated and progressing.

CDR3 size: 15 residues. The V segment lost 3 bases and the J segment 7 bases; nucleotides outside the gene matches: 6. Germline V CDR1 and CDR2: WSHSY, SAAADI. Profiling relied on immunoSEQ multiplex PCR, and the TCRdb table lists in-frame clones only, not all of them. The profile shows about 110,000 clones, 65% to 80% of them singletons. The chain combines TRBV10-2 with TRBJ2-1, with 10 bases fitting TRBD1. This clonotype was obtained from an adult with mismatch repair-deficient cancer. The material was peripheral blood, obtained around 60 weeks after starting pembrolizumab. CDR3 in amino acids: CASSEPPDRGNEQFF. The DNA of the CDR3 is TGCGCCAGCAGTGAACCGCCGGACAGGGGGAATGAGCAGTTCTTC.